The present T cell receptor beta chain was sequenced within a study of human T cells and chemical hapten exposure. As for time point: patch test 1, 2 weeks after DPC sensitization. Treatment defined: therapeutic diphenylcyclopropenone sensitization with weekly scalp DPC. Blood collection happened ahead of applying each patch test. TCRdb called the RACE reads again in MiXCR, with one record for every CDR3 protein. The sample has approximately 340,000 distinct CDR3 sequences; about 7% are singletons. The germline V gene encodes CDR1 MNHNS and CDR2 SASEGT. The V segment lost 0 bases and the J segment 7 bases; nucleotides outside the gene matches: 11. The CDR3 runs to 16 residues.

The TCR sequence derives from a woman between 18 and 29 years old with alopecia areata. Some clones in this sample may be carry-over from other donors' samples. The sequencing used whole blood, collected in connection with sensitization to the hapten diphenylcyclopropenone (DPC). V and J are TRBV6-1 and TRBJ1-2; TRBD1 aligns across 7 bases. CDR3 DNA: TGTGCCAGCAGTGAAGCTTGGAGGGCAGGGGGAAGTGGCTACACCTTC. It translates to CASSEAWRAGGSGYTF.